The 32 T cell receptor beta chains presented below share a single source sample, sequenced in a study of OX40 agonist ivuxolimab in advanced cancers. Some clones are missing from TCRdb's copy, which holds only in-frame ones; the method was immunoSEQ multiplex PCR. The sample has more than 60,000 clones; 65% to 85% are singletons. Specimen: CD4+ or CD8+ T cells sorted from blood, collected in a trial of the OX40 agonist ivuxolimab. These TCRs come from an adult with an advanced solid tumor such as melanoma, head and neck, liver or kidney cancer.

The chain employs TRBV9 and TRBJ2-7, with 7 bases fitting TRBD2. This CDR3 has 14 amino acids. The V gene's germline CDR1 is SGDLS and CDR2 YYNGEE. Trimming cost V 0 bases and J 4 bases; bases outside gene matches: 4. CDR3 sequence: CASSVGTAGYEQYF. The CDR3 DNA reads TGTGCCAGCAGCGTAGGAACAGCGGGGTACGAGCAGTACTTC.

This clone was counted between two and nine times. V is TRBV19 and J is TRBJ2-3; 8 bases match TRBD2. The germline V gene has CDR1 LNHDA and CDR2 SQIVND (reference sequence). The CDR3 totals 12 residues. V dropped 6 bases and J dropped 8; count of bases not matched to a gene: 4. The CDR3: CASSPLAGTQYF. CDR3 in DNA: TGTGCCAGTAGCCCCCTAGCGGGTACGCAGTATTTT. Full variable domain (rest looked up from reference TRBV19 and TRBJ2-3): DGGITQSPKYLFRKEGQNVTLSCEQNLNHDAMYWYRQDPGQGLRLIYYSQIVNDFQKGDIAEGYSVSREKKESFPLTVTSAQKNPTAFYLCASSPLAGTQYFGPGTRLTVL.

CDR3 residues: CASSSRLARLTSYNEQFF. Here the CDR3 DNA reads TGTGCCAGCAGCTCGCGGCTAGCGCGACTAACCTCCTACAATGAGCAGTTCTTC. The chain carries TRBV5-4 and TRBJ2-1, with D tentatively TRBD2 (6 bases). CDR3 length equals 18 residues. The germline CDR1 and CDR2 sequences are SGHNT and YYREEE (reference sequence). V was clipped by 3 bases and J by 0 bases, with 19 bases between them.

In DNA form, the CDR3 reads TGTGCCAGCAGTTACGAGGCGGGACAGGAGTACTTC. Translating it yields CASSYEAGQEYF. V gene TRBV6-5 combines with J gene TRBJ2-7; 8 bases match TRBD1. V trimming: 2 bases; J trimming: 11 bases; junction bases outside the gene matches: 5. The germline V gene has CDR1 MNHEY and CDR2 SVGAGI. CDR3 length: 12 amino acids.

Worth noting for this clone: Compared with germline, one end of the junction differs, possibly owing to a read error. The chain recombines TRBV3-1 (or the pseudogene TRBV3-2) with TRBJ1-5; D gene unclear. This CDR3 spans 8 amino acids. Per the germline V gene, CDR1 is LGHDT and CDR2 is YNNKEL (reference sequence). The CDR3 region has the DNA TGCCCCCCCGGGCCCCAGCATTTT. Protein sequence: CPPGPQHF.

The rearrangement links TRBV27 to TRBJ2-2; TRBD1 aligns across 7 bases. Looked up from germline, CDR1 is MNHEY and CDR2 is SMNVEV (reference sequence). V was clipped by 5 bases and J by 1 base; unmatched bases: 7. The length of the CDR3 is 16 residues. The CDR3 coding sequence is TGTGCCAGCAGTGGGATGGGACAGCTGAACACCGGGGAGCTGTTTTTT. Amino acids: CASSGMGQLNTGELFF.

The V gene is TRBV6-1, the J gene TRBJ1-3, with TRBD1 identical over 7 bases. The CDR3 is 18 amino acids. CDR1 is MNHNS, CDR2 SASEGT, per germline. The V and J ends lost 3 bases and 0 bases, in that order; junction bases with no gene match: 11. The CDR3 spells CASSEQPGQQSSGNTIYF. The CDR3 coding sequence is TGTGCCAGCAGTGAGCAACCGGGACAGCAGTCCTCTGGAAACACCATATATTTT.

This clone showed up just once. The gene calls are TRBV5-1 and TRBJ2-4, with D possibly being TRBD1 (6 bases). V shed 2 bases and J shed 7 bases, with 13 bases lying between them. CDR1 is SGHRS, CDR2 YFSETQ, per germline. The CDR3 length is 14 residues. The CDR3 DNA is TGCGCCAGCAGCTTTTTGGGGGCGGTTAACATTCAGTACTTC. It yields the protein CASSFLGAVNIQYF.

The CDR3 DNA reads TGTGCCAGCAGCCAGGGCGGCAGGGACGGCTACACCTTC. Protein sequence: CASSQGGRDGYTF. The V and J genes are TRBV4-2 and TRBJ1-2; tentative D call: TRBD1 (5 bases). The germline V gene encodes CDR1 LGHNA and CDR2 YNFKEQ. Trimming removed 3 bases from V and 8 bases from J, with 13 bases in between. The CDR3 contains 13 residues.

V usage is TRBV6-6 and J usage is TRBJ1-6, with no clear D. V gave up 8 bases and J gave up 5 bases, with 13 bases separating them. The CDR3 has 14 amino acids. The germline V gene encodes CDR1 MNHNY and CDR2 SVGAGI (reference sequence). CDR3 protein: CASHGSRDNSPLHF. In DNA, the CDR3 is TGTGCCAGCCACGGGAGCCGAGATAATTCACCCCTCCACTTT.

CDR3 DNA: TGTGCCAGCAGCCTCGCCGACCTCTATAATTCACCCCTCCACTTT. The encoded protein is CASSLADLYNSPLHF. The J gene is TRBJ1-6, the V gene TRBV6-6; D is ambiguous. The germline gives CDR1 MNHNY, CDR2 SVGAGI (reference sequence). The CDR3 is made up of 15 amino acids. The ends were cut back, 6 bases at V and 3 bases at J, with 12 bases in the middle.

The genes are TRBV11-2 and TRBJ1-4, with a weak D call TRBD1 (5 bases). CDR1 SGHAT and CDR2 FQNNGV come from the germline V gene. Trimming stripped 5 bases from V and 6 bases from J, with 16 bases between. The CDR3 consists of 15 residues. CDR3 coding DNA: TGTGCCAGCAGCCCGGTCGGCAGGGTAGATGAAAAACTGTTTTTT. It encodes CASSPVGRVDEKLFF.

The genes are TRBV19 and TRBJ2-5; weak D call: TRBD2 (6 bases). The CDR3 consists of 17 residues. Germline assignment: CDR1 LNHDA and CDR2 SQIVND (reference sequence). Trimming removed 4 bases from V and 2 bases from J, with 20 bases in between. CDR3 DNA: TGTGCCAGTAGTAGCGGGAACAGAAGAATACTTCAAGAGACCCAGTACTTC. Protein: CASSSGNRRILQETQYF. Using reference TRBV19 and TRBJ2-5 for the parts outside the CDR3, the full variable domain is DGGITQSPKYLFRKEGQNVTLSCEQNLNHDAMYWYRQDPGQGLRLIYYSQIVNDFQKGDIAEGYSVSREKKESFPLTVTSAQKNPTAFYLCASSSGNRRILQETQYFGPGTRLLVL.

This clone has a single count. This chain connects TRBV5-4 to TRBJ1-2; TRBD1 matches 11 bases. CDR3 length equals 16 residues. The germline V gene encodes CDR1 SGHNT and CDR2 YYREEE (reference sequence). The J segment lost 4 bases and the V segment lost 3 bases, leaving 8 bases of the junction unmatched. This CDR3 is CASSSGQGAVAYGYTF. The CDR3 DNA is TGTGCCAGCAGCTCCGGACAGGGGGCGGTCGCCTATGGCTACACCTTC.

This clone appeared once. The chain uses TRBV9 and TRBJ1-5; D gene unclear. Trimming took 2 bases from V and 10 from J, leaving 16 bases between them. The CDR3 covers 14 residues. Looked up from germline, CDR1 is SGDLS and CDR2 is YYNGEE. The DNA for the CDR3 is TGTGCCAGCAGCGTTGGAGTGACGGATCGACCCCAGCATTTT. It codes for CASSVGVTDRPQHF.

The chain has TRBV6-5 and TRBJ2-3; 8 nucleotides agree with TRBD1. Trimming cost V 6 bases and J 3 bases; bases outside gene matches: 2. The CDR3 length is 13 residues. Germline V gives CDR1 MNHEY, CDR2 SVGAGI. The CDR3 is CASSRTGTDTQYF. The CDR3 nucleotides read TGTGCCAGCAGCCGGACAGGGACAGATACGCAGTATTTT.

The V gene is TRBV7-8, the J gene TRBJ1-6; the D gene is possibly TRBD1 (6 bases). Per germline, CDR1 SGHVS and CDR2 FQNEAQ. Trimming took off 7 bases at V and 9 bases at J, with 16 bases between the two ends. The CDR3 consists of 14 residues. CDR3 protein: CASTETGLGSPLHF. CDR3 nucleotide sequence: TGTGCCAGCACAGAAACAGGGCTCGGTTCACCCCTCCACTTT.

This chain uses TRBV18 with TRBJ1-2, with no clear D. The germline gives CDR1 KGHSH, CDR2 LQKENI. This CDR3 spans 15 amino acids. Trimming removed 2 bases at V and 4 bases at J, with 14 bases between. Here the CDR3 reads CASSPGLEVGYGYTF. The CDR3 DNA reads TGTGCCAGCTCACCAGGGCTTGAGGTGGGCTATGGCTACACCTTC.

The chain joins TRBV7-9 to TRBJ1-5, with D unresolved. Deletions cut 3 bases from V and 6 bases from J, with 9 bases between. Germline assignment: CDR1 SEHNR and CDR2 FQNEAQ (reference sequence). This CDR3 has 13 residues. This CDR3 is CASSFNEFQPQHF. CDR3 nucleotide sequence: TGTGCCAGCAGCTTTAACGAGTTTCAGCCCCAGCATTTT.

The chain links TRBV28 to TRBJ1-5, with TRBD1 as a possible D gene (5 bases). The V end lost 2 bases, the J end lost 9 bases, and 8 bases lay between the germline ends. The germline V gene has CDR1 MDHEN and CDR2 SYDVKM. The CDR3 spans 12 residues. CDR3 sequence reads: CASSLRGTPQHF. CDR3 bases: TGTGCCAGCAGTTTAAGGGGTACGCCCCAGCATTTT.

The V call is TRBV5-4, the J call TRBJ1-2; unclear D gene. Germline CDR1 SGHNT, CDR2 YYREEE (reference sequence). This CDR3 spans 14 amino acids. Between the trimmed V and J ends, which lost 0 bases and 2 bases, there was a span of 8 bases. The CDR3 DNA follows: TGTGCCAGCAGCTTGGGGGCAGGAAACTATGGCTACACCTTC. Translating gives CASSLGAGNYGYTF.

V gene TRBV11-2 combines with J gene TRBJ2-1, with D maybe TRBD1 (6 bases). V gave up 5 bases and J gave up 12 bases, with 17 bases separating them. This CDR3 is 13 amino acids long. Looked up from germline, CDR1 is SGHAT and CDR2 is FQNNGV. Here the CDR3 reads CASSHEDRGGQFF. The CDR3 nucleotides are TGTGCCAGCAGCCATGAGGACAGAGGAGGGCAGTTCTTC.

This rearrangement joins TRBV5-1 to TRBJ1-2; tentative D call: TRBD1 (5 bases). CDR3 length: 15 amino acids. Trimming left V 0 bases short and J 8 bases short, with 17 bases between. The V gene's germline CDR1 is SGHRS and CDR2 YFSETQ. DNA for the CDR3: TGCGCCAGCAGCTTGGTGGCGGAGGTCGGGGGAGGCTACACCTTC. Amino acid sequence: CASSLVAEVGGGYTF.

This clone was seen only once. CDR3: CASSRDRGNEKLFF. The CDR3 DNA reads TGTGCCAGCAGCCGGGACAGGGGGAATGAAAAACTGTTTTTT. The genes are TRBV5-4 and TRBJ1-4, with TRBD1 matching over 11 bases. Germline loops: CDR1 SGHNT, CDR2 YYREEE (reference sequence). CDR3 length equals 14 residues. The J segment lost 5 bases and the V segment lost 4 bases, leaving 1 base of the junction unmatched.

On this clone itself: The sample carries other DNA sequences with the same CDR3. V gene TRBV7-9 combines with J gene TRBJ2-3; 11 bases map to TRBD2. The germline V gene has CDR1 SEHNR and CDR2 FQNEAQ (reference sequence). The CDR3 runs to 15 residues. Trimming cost V 4 bases and J 1 base; bases outside gene matches: 1. The CDR3 DNA reads TGTGCCAGCAGCTCGACTAGCGGGGGCACAGATACGCAGTATTTT. The encoded protein is CASSSTSGGTDTQYF.

J is TRBJ1-2 and V is TRBV29-1; no firm D call. The CDR3 totals 11 residues. The V end lost 4 bases, the J end lost 7 bases, and 10 bases lay between the germline ends. Germline-derived CDR1 and CDR2 are SQVTM and ANQGSEA. CDR3 residues: CSVAGVIGYTF. Here the CDR3 DNA reads TGCAGCGTTGCAGGAGTTATTGGCTACACCTTC.

A few counts support this clone. This chain links TRBV19 with TRBJ1-5; TRBD1 agrees at 7 bases. CDR3 size: 14 residues. Germline V gene lookup returns CDR1 LNHDA and CDR2 SQIVND (reference sequence). V trimming: 4 bases; J trimming: 8 bases; junction bases outside the gene matches: 8. CDR3 in amino acids: CASSTYRGKKPQHF. The CDR3 DNA sequence: TGTGCCAGTAGTACCTACAGGGGCAAAAAGCCCCAGCATTTT. Combining the CDR3 with reference TRBV19 and TRBJ1-5 gives the whole variable domain DGGITQSPKYLFRKEGQNVTLSCEQNLNHDAMYWYRQDPGQGLRLIYYSQIVNDFQKGDIAEGYSVSREKKESFPLTVTSAQKNPTAFYLCASSTYRGKKPQHFGDGTRLSIL.

This clone was seen a few times. This CDR3 is also generated by other DNA sequences in the sample. The chain joins TRBV19 to TRBJ2-3, with D hard to call. This CDR3 is built from 16 residues. V lost 1 base and J 0 bases, leaving 11 bases between the germline ends. Germline V gene lookup returns CDR1 LNHDA and CDR2 SQIVND (reference sequence). The CDR3: CASSIVGLTSTDTQYF. The CDR3 region has the DNA TGTGCCAGTAGTATAGTTGGGTTGACTAGCACAGATACGCAGTATTTT.

The gene calls are TRBV6-1 and TRBJ2-5; TRBD2 matches 7 bases. J lost 5 bases, V lost 2 bases, and 5 bases had no gene match. Germline V gives CDR1 MNHNS, CDR2 SASEGT. This CDR3 is built from 14 residues. Here the CDR3 reads CASSEWGGGETQYF. As DNA, the CDR3 is TGTGCCAGCAGTGAATGGGGGGGAGGGGAGACCCAGTACTTC.

The chain carries TRBV5-1 and TRBJ2-3; maybe TRBD1 (5 bases). CDR1 and CDR2 (germline): SGHRS, YFSETQ. CDR3 length: 13 amino acids. V gave up 4 bases and J gave up 5 bases, with 11 bases separating them. The CDR3 DNA reads as TGCGCCAGCAGCGTGCAGGGCGGAGATACGCAGTATTTT. Its translation is CASSVQGGDTQYF.

The rearrangement links TRBV19 to TRBJ1-5, with 8 bases identical to TRBD1. The CDR3 totals 16 residues. Trimming at V came to 2 bases and at J to 7 bases, leaving 10 bases not matched to a gene. The germline gives CDR1 LNHDA, CDR2 SQIVND (reference sequence). In nucleotides, the CDR3 is TGTGCCAGTAGTATACGGGGCGGACAGGGTTACCAGCCCCAGCATTTT. As protein: CASSIRGGQGYQPQHF. Full variable domain (rest looked up from reference TRBV19 and TRBJ1-5): DGGITQSPKYLFRKEGQNVTLSCEQNLNHDAMYWYRQDPGQGLRLIYYSQIVNDFQKGDIAEGYSVSREKKESFPLTVTSAQKNPTAFYLCASSIRGGQGYQPQHFGDGTRLSIL.

This rearrangement joins TRBV7-9 to TRBJ2-7; D unclear. This CDR3 is built from 13 residues. CDR1 is SEHNR and CDR2 is FQNEAQ in the germline V gene (reference sequence). V lost 2 bases and J lost 2, with 7 bases in between. The CDR3 DNA reads TGTGCCAGCAGCTTATTACCGCCCTACGAGCAGTACTTC. This encodes CASSLLPPYEQYF.